This T cell receptor (beta chain) was profiled in a study of blood T cell repertoires in COVID-19. Germline CDR1 and CDR2: SGDLS and YYNGEE. This CDR3 is built from 17 residues. V lost 0 bases to trimming and J lost 5 bases; unmatched junction nucleotides: 10. Data came from immunoSEQ multiplex PCR; TCRdb stores just in-frame clones and leaves some out. The data contain about 350,000 clones, approximately 89% of them seen just once; the ten biggest clones take up just under 4%. The receptor comes from a woman in her fifties or sixties with COVID-19, enrolled during active disease. Sequencing input: peripheral blood. V usage is TRBV9 and J usage is TRBJ2-3; 9 nucleotides match TRBD2. As DNA, the CDR3 is TGTGCCAGCAGCGTAGCTCCGGGGCGGGGGGGAGAAGATACGCAGTATTTT. Protein sequence: CASSVAPGRGGEDTQYF.